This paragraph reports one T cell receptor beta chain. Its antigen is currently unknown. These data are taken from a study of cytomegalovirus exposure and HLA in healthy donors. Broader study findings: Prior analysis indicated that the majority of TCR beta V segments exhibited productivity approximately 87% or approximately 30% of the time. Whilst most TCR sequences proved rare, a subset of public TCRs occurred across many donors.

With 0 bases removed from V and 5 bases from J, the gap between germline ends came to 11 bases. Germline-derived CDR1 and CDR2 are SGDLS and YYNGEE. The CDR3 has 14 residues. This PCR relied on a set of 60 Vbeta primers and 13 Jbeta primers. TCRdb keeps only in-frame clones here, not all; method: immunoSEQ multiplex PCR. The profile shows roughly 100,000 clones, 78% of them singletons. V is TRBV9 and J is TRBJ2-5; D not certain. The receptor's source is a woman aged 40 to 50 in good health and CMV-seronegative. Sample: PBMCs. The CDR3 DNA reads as TGTGCCAGCAGCGTAGGGGCCCTCCTGGAGACCCAGTACTTC. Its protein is CASSVGALLETQYF.